Below are 13 T cell receptor beta chains sequenced from a single sample in a study of T cells in Graves' hyperthyroidism and ophthalmopathy. It was RNA transcripts that yielded the amplified TCR beta CDR3 regions. TCR CDR3 regions were first amplified by RT-PCR with HTBI primers. TCRdb redid the calling of the multiplex PCR reads with MiXCR, one entry per CDR3 protein. The table shows around 360,000 distinct CDR3 sequences, with around 15% occurring only once. The sample consisted of blood. The receptors come from a woman aged 55 to 70 with Graves' ophthalmopathy.

Written as DNA, the CDR3 is TGCAGTGCTAGAGTGGGGACAGTAAACACCGGGGAGCTGTTTTTT. As protein: CSARVGTVNTGELFF. This chain joins TRBV20-1 and TRBJ2-2, with TRBD1 matching over 7 bases. The CDR3 consists of 15 residues. The ends lost 1 base at V and 2 bases at J; junction bases unmatched: 4. The germline gives CDR1 DFQATT, CDR2 SNEGSKA (reference sequence).

This clonotype has at least ten counts. V is TRBV18 and J is TRBJ2-3; D not certain. The V gene lost 0 bases and the J gene lost 5 bases, with 12 bases spanning the gap. The germline V gene has CDR1 KGHSH and CDR2 LQKENI. The CDR3 is 15 amino acids. As DNA, the CDR3 is TGTGCCAGCTCACCACCAGAGAGGCCCTTAGATACGCAGTATTTT. Protein: CASSPPERPLDTQYF.

V usage is TRBV6-1 and J usage is TRBJ2-4; D possibly corresponds to TRBD1 (7 bases). Germline CDR1 reads MNHNS; CDR2 reads SASEGT. The CDR3 extends over 14 amino acids. The V end lost 2 bases, the J end lost 6 bases, and 11 bases lay between the germline ends. The CDR3 bases are TGTGCCAGCAGTGAATCCAGGGGGGTAAACATTCAGTACTTC. Amino acids: CASSESRGVNIQYF.

The chain employs TRBV27 and TRBJ2-2; 8 positions match TRBD2. Trimming cost V 5 bases and J 1 base; bases outside gene matches: 3. Germline V CDR1 and CDR2: MNHEY, SMNVEV (reference sequence). The CDR3 has 15 residues. The CDR3 sequence is CASSQSGRNTGELFF. For the CDR3, the DNA is TGTGCCAGCAGTCAAAGCGGGAGGAACACCGGGGAGCTGTTTTTT.

This clonotype showed up many times. This chain links TRBV28 with TRBJ2-7, with TRBD2 matching 12 bases. Germline CDR1 MDHEN, CDR2 SYDVKM. With V trimmed by 6 bases and J by 0 bases, 6 bases remained unmatched. This CDR3 has 16 residues. The CDR3 DNA is TGTGCCAGCAGCAGACAGGGACTAGCGGGCTCCTACGAGCAGTACTTC. Translated, it gives CASSRQGLAGSYEQYF.

This clonotype was seen many times. V gene TRBV28 combines with J gene TRBJ2-1, with 8 bases fitting TRBD1. There are 16 residues in the CDR3. Trimming cost V 5 bases and J 5 bases; bases outside gene matches: 11. The germline gives CDR1 MDHEN, CDR2 SYDVKM. CDR3 sequence reads: CASSHTVGQGNNEQFF. In DNA, the CDR3 is TGTGCCAGCAGTCATACCGTAGGACAGGGAAACAATGAGCAGTTCTTC.

In its sample, this clonotype was seen a few times. The chain's CDR3 is CASSVAVLTVGYGYTF. CDR3 nucleotide sequence: TGTGCCAGCAGTGTGGCAGTTCTGACGGTGGGCTATGGCTACACCTTC. The chain recombines TRBV6-1 with TRBJ1-2, with unresolved D. Trimming removed 4 bases at V and 4 bases at J, with 19 bases between. The germline V gene encodes CDR1 MNHNS and CDR2 SASEGT. The CDR3 has 16 residues.

This clonotype was counted at least ten times. The chain joins TRBV29-1 to TRBJ2-7, with D maybe TRBD1 (6 bases). V was trimmed by 4 bases and J by 3 bases, leaving 13 bases between them. The CDR3 is made up of 13 amino acids. In germline, CDR1 is SQVTM, CDR2 ANQGSEA. CDR3 nucleotides: TGCAGCGTTGCGGGGACACCCTACTACGAGCAGTACTTC. It is translated as CSVAGTPYYEQYF.

This clonotype was observed at least ten times. The chain has TRBV4-1 and TRBJ2-5; weak D call: TRBD1 (6 bases). The CDR3 runs 15 residues. The V end was cut by 3 bases, the J end by 5 bases, with 16 bases between. Per germline, CDR1 MGHRA and CDR2 YSYEKL. The CDR3: CASSHSRFGGETQYF. For the CDR3, the DNA is TGCGCCAGCAGCCACAGCAGGTTTGGGGGCGAGACCCAGTACTTC.

This clonotype was observed many times. For the CDR3, the DNA is TGTGCCAGCAGCTCCTGGGACAGGCGCTTCACCGGGGAGCTGTTTTTT. It specifies CASSSWDRRFTGELFF. The chain has TRBV13 and TRBJ2-2; 8 nucleotides agree with TRBD1. CDR3 length equals 16 residues. CDR1 is PRHDT, CDR2 FYEKMQ, per germline (reference sequence). J was trimmed by 4 bases and V by 4 bases; bases with no gene match: 8.

Only a few counts were recorded for this clonotype. The genes are TRBV30 and TRBJ1-6, with D maybe TRBD1 (5 bases). There are 14 residues in the CDR3. In germline, CDR1 is GTSNPN, CDR2 SVGIG (reference sequence). The ends were cut back, 4 bases at V and 7 bases at J, with 14 bases in the middle. The CDR3 protein is CAWTPRDRNSPLHF. As DNA, the CDR3 is TGTGCCTGGACCCCTAGGGACCGGAATTCACCCCTCCACTTT. Filled out from reference TRBV30 and TRBJ1-6, the complete variable domain reads SQTIHQWPATLVQPVGSPLSLECTVEGTSNPNLYWYRQAAGRGLQLLFYSVGIGQISSEVPQNLSASRPQDRQFILSSKKLLLSDSGFYLCAWTPRDRNSPLHFGNGTRLTVT.

This clonotype appeared many times. The CDR3 region has the DNA TGTGCCAGCAGTTTATATCGGAACACTGAAGCTTTCTTT. Its translation is CASSLYRNTEAFF. The chain has TRBV27 and TRBJ1-1, with D unresolved. CDR1 and CDR2 from the germline V gene are MNHEY and SMNVEV (reference sequence). The CDR3 is made up of 13 amino acids. V shed 1 base and J shed 1 base, with 4 bases lying between them.

Points on this clonotype: The junction differs from germline at one of its ends, possibly a read error. The chain recombines TRBV2 with TRBJ2-5, with a weak D call TRBD1 (6 bases). Germline V gene sequence: CDR1 SNHLY, CDR2 FYNNEI. The CDR3 runs to 15 residues. The CDR3 reads CASSVKGDGQETRYF. CDR3 DNA sequence: TGTGCCAGCAGTGTGAAGGGGGACGGACAAGAGACCCGGTACTTC.